The source of this T cell receptor (beta chain) is a study of blood T cell repertoires in COVID-19 (dated by TCRdb to 2018 to 2020). Describing the broader study: Samples from collaborators originated in the United States, Italy and Spain and spanned both the acute and convalescent phases of COVID-19. The material from the prospective study consisted of cDNA or gDNA derived from T cells, B-cell-depleted T cells, or PBMCs. Subjects who had been exposed to COVID-19, were actively infected with it, or had recovered from it provided the deeply sampled blood TCRbeta repertoires that made up the dataset. A freely available public database, intended as a resource for researchers studying the immune response to SARS-CoV-2, is where the repertoires were released. The samples were drawn from the first 160 participants of the ongoing ImmuneRACE study and from 1,254 subjects provided by 6 global collaborators. A de-identified subject ID, COVID-19 status, age in years and sex were almost always included in the sample metadata. Where HLA class I and class II types were available, the types were taken from metadata supplied by the sample provider, not from assay-based typing. What the study reported, not specific to this receptor: The amount of clinical and demographic metadata varied by source and participant and was provided uncurated.

TCRbeta CDR3 regions were amplified from genomic DNA using the immunoSEQ Assay, a bias-controlled multiplex PCR. Regarding the original processing steps: Within the assay, amplification of reference gene primers was used to estimate how many nucleated cells each sample contained. To quantify the absolute abundance of each unique TCRbeta CDR3 rearrangement, sequence reads were collapsed and filtered. For each sample, productive Simpson clonality was calculated by taking the square root of Simpson's diversity index across productive rearrangements. The source is immuneACCESS, and TCRdb retained only in-frame sequences with V and J called. Part of the clones is not carried over; for the studies checked, unresolved V genes explain less than half of this, and the remainder is unexplained. For V, J and clone size, that table is used; D and trimming come from the DNA. The sample table lists some 80,000 clones, about 88% of them with a count of one. In total, the top ten clones hold roughly a sixth of the sample.

Of note for this clone: Its binding antigen is unknown. No base quality values were provided; no much bigger clone lies one nucleotide off.

For CDR1 and CDR2, the germline V gene (reference sequence) lists SGHNT and YYREEE. Unmatched junction bases come to 8, with V trimmed by 3 bases and J by 3 bases. The CDR3 sequence holds 15 residues, the cysteine and phenylalanine included. The read is trimmed to its CDR3 DNA, 45 bases read in frame from base 1. The collaborating institutions used their own protocols to collect whole blood in K2EDTA tubes. For TCRbeta analysis, collaborator samples were shipped as frozen whole blood, as isolated PBMCs, or as DNA extracted from either sample type. The specimen sequenced was peripheral blood. The origin of this receptor is a human donor in a cohort sampled during active COVID-19. The chain is made from TRBV5-4 and TRBJ1-1, with 7 middle bases fitting TRBD1. Read as DNA, the sequence is TGTGCCAGCAGCTCGGGCCAGGGGGAATACACTGAAGCTTTCTTT. This gives the protein CASSSGQGEYTEAFF.